The T cell receptor beta chain described here comes from a study of CD8 T cells in Susac syndrome. Sequencing of TCR beta was undertaken in CD8+ and CD4+ T cells derived from blood. Patients with Susac syndrome met the recently defined diagnostic criteria for definite or probable disease. TEMRA cells were FACS-enriched, unlike CD8+ and CD4+ T cells, which were negatively isolated. Germline V gene data show CDR1 as LGHDT and CDR2 as YNNKEL (reference sequence). V was clipped by 4 bases and J by 5 bases; unmatched bases: 6. The CDR3 is 16 residues long. With random hexamers, roughly 0.45 to 1 ug RNA was reverse transcribed. Across 54 Vbeta and 13 Jbeta, immunoSEQ multiplex PCR amplified TCR beta CDR3. Each CDR3 protein gets one entry after TCRdb re-called the immunoSEQ multiplex PCR reads with MiXCR. The table shows some 200,000 distinct CDR3 sequences, with 95% occurring only once.

The chain couples TRBV3-1 to TRBJ1-6; the match to TRBD1 covers 9 bases. This receptor was obtained from a human donor with Susac syndrome. Sequenced input: CD4+ T cells from PBMCs. The CDR3 loop reads CASSLRTGANNSPLHF. The CDR3 nucleotides are TGTGCCAGCAGCCTAAGGACAGGGGCCAATAATTCACCCCTCCACTTT.